Described below is a single T cell receptor beta chain sequence and its context. Its antigen remains unidentified. This entry is derived from a study of shared clonotypes between healthy human individuals. Study observations and caveats: Represented genetic and exposure-history diversity was restricted by having few donors.

This CDR3 is built from 17 residues. The ends were cut back, 2 bases at V and 1 base at J, with 15 bases in the middle. CDR1 is KGHSY and CDR2 is FQNENV in the germline V gene. Only in-frame clones appear in the TCRdb table, and some are missing; sequencing was by immunoSEQ multiplex PCR. The sample lists approximately 530,000 clones; 95% to 97% were seen once. Every donor was a Caucasian adult from Nashville, Tennessee. The chain combines TRBV16 with TRBJ1-5; D perhaps matches TRBD1 (6 bases). This clonotype was sampled from a woman in her 30s in good health. The material sequenced was naive CD4+ T cells sorted from blood. Subset of the sample: CD45RA+ positively selected. CDR3 in DNA: TGTGCCAGCAGCCAAAGCCAGGGGAGGTTCAGCAATCAGCCCCAGCATTTT. Amino acid sequence: CASSQSQGRFSNQPQHF.